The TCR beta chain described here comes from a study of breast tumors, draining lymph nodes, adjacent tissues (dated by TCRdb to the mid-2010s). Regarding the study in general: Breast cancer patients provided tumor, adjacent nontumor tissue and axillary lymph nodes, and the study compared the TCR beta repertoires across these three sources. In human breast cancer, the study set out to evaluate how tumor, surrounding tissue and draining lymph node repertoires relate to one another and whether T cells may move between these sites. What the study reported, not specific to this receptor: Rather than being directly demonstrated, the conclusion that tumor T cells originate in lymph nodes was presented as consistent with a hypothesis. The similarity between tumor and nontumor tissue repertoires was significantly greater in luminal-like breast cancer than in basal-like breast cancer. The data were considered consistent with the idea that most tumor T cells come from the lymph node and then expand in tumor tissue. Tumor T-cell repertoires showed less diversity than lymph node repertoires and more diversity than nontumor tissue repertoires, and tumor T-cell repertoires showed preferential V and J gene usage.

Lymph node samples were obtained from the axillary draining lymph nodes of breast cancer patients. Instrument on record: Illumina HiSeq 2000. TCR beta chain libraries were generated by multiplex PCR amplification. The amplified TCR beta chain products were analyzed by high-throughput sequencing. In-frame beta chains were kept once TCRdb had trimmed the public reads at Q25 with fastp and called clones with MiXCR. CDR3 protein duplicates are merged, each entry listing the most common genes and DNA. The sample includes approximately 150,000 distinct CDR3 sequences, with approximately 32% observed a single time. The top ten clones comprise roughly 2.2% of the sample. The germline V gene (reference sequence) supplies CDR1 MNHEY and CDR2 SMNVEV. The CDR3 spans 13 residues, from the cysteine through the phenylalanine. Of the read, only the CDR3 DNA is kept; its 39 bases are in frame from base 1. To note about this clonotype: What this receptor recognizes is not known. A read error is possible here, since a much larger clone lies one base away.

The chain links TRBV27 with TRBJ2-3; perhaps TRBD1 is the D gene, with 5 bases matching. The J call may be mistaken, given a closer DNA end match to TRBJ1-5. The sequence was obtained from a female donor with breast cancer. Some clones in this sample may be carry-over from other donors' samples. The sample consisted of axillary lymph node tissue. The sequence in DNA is TGTGCCAGCAGTTTAGTTGCGACAGATACGCAGCATTTT. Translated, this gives CASSLVATDTQHF.